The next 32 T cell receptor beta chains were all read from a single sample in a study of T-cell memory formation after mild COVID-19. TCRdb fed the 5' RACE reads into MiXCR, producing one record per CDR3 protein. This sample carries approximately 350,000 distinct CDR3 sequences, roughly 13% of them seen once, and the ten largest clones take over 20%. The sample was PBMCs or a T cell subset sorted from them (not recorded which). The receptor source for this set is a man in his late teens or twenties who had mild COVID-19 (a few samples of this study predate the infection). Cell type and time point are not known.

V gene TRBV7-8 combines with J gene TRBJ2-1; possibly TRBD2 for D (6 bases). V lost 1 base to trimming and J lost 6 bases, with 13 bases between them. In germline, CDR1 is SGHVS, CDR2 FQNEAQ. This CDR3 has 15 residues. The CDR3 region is CASSLVTEGRNEQFF. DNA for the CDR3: TGTGCCAGCAGCTTAGTGACGGAGGGACGCAATGAGCAGTTCTTC.

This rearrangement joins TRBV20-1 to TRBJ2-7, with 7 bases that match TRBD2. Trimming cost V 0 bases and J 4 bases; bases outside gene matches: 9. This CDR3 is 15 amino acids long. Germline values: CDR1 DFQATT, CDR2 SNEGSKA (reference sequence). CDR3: CSARDSRRGRYEQYF. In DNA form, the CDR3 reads TGCAGTGCTAGAGATTCCCGGCGGGGGAGATACGAGCAGTACTTC.

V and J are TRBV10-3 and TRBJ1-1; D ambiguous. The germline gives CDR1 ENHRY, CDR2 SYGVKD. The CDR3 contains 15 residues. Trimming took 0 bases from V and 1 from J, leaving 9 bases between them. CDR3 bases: TGTGCCATCAGTGAGTCGCTAGGGAGGAACACTGAAGCTTTCTTT. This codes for CAISESLGRNTEAFF.

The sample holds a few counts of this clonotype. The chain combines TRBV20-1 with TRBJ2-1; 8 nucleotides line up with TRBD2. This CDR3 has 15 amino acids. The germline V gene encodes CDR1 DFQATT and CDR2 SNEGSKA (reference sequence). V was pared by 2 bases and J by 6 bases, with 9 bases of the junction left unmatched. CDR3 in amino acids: CSARNPAGVGNEQFF. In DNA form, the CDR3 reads TGCAGTGCTAGAAATCCAGCGGGGGTTGGCAATGAGCAGTTCTTC.

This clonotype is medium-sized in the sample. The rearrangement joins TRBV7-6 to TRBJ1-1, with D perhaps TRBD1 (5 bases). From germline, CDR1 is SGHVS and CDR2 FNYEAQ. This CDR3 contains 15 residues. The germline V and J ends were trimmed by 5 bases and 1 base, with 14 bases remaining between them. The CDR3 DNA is TGTGCCAGCAGCCTACCCCCGACAGCGAACACTGAAGCTTTCTTT. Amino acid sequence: CASSLPPTANTEAFF. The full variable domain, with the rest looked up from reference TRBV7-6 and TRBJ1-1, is GAGVSQSPRYKVTKRGQDVALRCDPISGHVSLYWYRQALGQGPEFLTYFNYEAQQDKSGLPNDRFSAERPEGSISTLTIQRTEQRDSAMYRCASSLPPTANTEAFFGQGTRLTVV.

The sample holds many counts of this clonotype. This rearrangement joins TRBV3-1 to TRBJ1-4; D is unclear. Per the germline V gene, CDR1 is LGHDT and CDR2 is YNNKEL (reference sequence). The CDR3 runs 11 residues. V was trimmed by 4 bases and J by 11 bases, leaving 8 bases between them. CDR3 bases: TGTGCCAGCAGCCCGGGTGGGAAACTGTTTTTT. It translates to CASSPGGKLFF.

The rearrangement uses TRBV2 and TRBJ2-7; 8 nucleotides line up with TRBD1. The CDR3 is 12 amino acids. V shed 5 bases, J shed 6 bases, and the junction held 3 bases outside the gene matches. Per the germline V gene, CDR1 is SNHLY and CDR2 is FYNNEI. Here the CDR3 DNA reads TGTGCCAGCAGTTGGACAGGGCCCGAGCAGTACGTC. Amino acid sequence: CASSWTGPEQYV.

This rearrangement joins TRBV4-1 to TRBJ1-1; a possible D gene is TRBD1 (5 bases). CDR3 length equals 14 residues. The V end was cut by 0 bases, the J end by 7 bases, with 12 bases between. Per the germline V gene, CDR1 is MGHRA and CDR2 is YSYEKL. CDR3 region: CASSQDWTTNEAFF. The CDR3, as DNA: TGCGCCAGCAGCCAAGATTGGACAACGAATGAAGCTTTCTTT.

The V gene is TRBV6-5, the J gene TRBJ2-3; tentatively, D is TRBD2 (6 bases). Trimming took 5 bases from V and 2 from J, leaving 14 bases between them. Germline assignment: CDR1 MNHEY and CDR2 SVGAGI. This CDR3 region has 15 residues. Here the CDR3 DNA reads TGTGCCAGCAGTCCGTCGGACTACTACACAGATACGCAGTATTTT. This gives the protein CASSPSDYYTDTQYF.

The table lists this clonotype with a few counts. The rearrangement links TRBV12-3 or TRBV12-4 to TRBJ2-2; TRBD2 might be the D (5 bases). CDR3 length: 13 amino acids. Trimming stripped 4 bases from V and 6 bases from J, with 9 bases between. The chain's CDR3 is CASSSSSSGELFF. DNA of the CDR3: TGTGCCAGCAGTTCTAGCTCTTCCGGGGAGCTGTTTTTT.

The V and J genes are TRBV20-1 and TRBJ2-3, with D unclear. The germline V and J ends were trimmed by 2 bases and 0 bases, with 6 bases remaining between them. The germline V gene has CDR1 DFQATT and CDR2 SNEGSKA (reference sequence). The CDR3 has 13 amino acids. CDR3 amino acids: CSARQLSTDTQYF. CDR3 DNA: TGCAGTGCTAGACAGCTTAGCACAGATACGCAGTATTTT.

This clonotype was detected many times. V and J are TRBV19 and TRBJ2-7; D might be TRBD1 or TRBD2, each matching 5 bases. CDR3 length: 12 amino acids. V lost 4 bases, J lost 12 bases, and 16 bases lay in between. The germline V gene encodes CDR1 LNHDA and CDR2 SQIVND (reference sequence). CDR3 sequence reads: CASSTPRGPRYF. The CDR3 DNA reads TGTGCCAGTAGTACACCACGGGGCCCCCGGTACTTC.

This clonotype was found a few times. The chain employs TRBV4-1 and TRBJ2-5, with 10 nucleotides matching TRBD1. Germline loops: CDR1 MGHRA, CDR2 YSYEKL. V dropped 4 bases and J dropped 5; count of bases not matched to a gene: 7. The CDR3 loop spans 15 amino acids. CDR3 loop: CASSPGTGEKETQYF. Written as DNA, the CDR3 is TGCGCCAGCAGCCCGGGGACAGGGGAAAAGGAGACCCAGTACTTC.

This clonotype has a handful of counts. The DNA of the CDR3 is TGCAGTGCTAGCCGAAACGTAGCGGGGTCCCACACAGATACGCAGTATTTT. The encoded protein is CSASRNVAGSHTDTQYF. The J gene is TRBJ2-3, the V gene TRBV20-1; 8 bases are shared with TRBD2. Looked up from germline, CDR1 is DFQATT and CDR2 is SNEGSKA (reference sequence). The CDR3 has 17 residues. V was pared by 3 bases and J by 2 bases, with 13 bases of the junction left unmatched.

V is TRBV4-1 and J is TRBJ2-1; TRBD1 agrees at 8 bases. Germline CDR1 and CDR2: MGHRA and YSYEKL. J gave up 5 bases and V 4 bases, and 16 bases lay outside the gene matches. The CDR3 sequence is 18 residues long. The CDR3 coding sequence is TGCGCCAGCAGCCCCCGGGATCCCGGACAGGGAATAAACAATGAGCAGTTCTTC. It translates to CASSPRDPGQGINNEQFF.

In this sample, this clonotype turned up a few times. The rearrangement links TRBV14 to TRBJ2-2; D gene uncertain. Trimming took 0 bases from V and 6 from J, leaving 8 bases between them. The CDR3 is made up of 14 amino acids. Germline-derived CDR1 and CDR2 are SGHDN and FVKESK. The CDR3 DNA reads TGTGCCAGCAGCCAAGAGATTATGGCCGGGGAGCTGTTTTTT. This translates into CASSQEIMAGELFF.

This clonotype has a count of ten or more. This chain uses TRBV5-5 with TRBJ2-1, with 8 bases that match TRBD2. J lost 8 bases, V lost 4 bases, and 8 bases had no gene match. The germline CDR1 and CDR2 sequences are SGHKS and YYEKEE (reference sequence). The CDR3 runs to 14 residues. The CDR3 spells CASSGTGGLDEQFF. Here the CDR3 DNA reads TGTGCCAGCAGCGGAACGGGGGGGCTGGATGAGCAGTTCTTC.

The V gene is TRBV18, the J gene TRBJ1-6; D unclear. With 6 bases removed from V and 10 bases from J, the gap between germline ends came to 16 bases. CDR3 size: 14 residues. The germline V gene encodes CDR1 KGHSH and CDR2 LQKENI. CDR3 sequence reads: CASSPSGKDSPLHF. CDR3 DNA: TGTGCCAGCTCCCCTTCCGGTAAAGACTCACCCCTCCACTTT.

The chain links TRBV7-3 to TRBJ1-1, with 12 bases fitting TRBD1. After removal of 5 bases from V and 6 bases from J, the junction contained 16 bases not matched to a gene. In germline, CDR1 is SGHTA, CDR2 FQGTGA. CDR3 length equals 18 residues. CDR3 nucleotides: TGTGCCAGCAGCCCTTCCAACAGAGGGACAGGGGGCAGGGCTGAAGCTTTCTTT. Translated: CASSPSNRGTGGRAEAFF.

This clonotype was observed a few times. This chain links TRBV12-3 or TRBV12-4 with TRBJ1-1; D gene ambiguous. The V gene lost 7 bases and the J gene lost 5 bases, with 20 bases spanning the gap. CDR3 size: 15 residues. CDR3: CASTQEADLGTEAFF. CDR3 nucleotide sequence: TGTGCCAGCACCCAGGAAGCCGACCTTGGGACTGAAGCTTTCTTT.

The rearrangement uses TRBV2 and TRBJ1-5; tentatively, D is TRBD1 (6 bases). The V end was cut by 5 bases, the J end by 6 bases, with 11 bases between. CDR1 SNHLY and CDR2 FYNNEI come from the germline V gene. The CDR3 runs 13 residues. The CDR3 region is CASSPGVPQPQHF. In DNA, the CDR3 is TGTGCCAGCAGTCCAGGGGTTCCTCAGCCCCAGCATTTT.

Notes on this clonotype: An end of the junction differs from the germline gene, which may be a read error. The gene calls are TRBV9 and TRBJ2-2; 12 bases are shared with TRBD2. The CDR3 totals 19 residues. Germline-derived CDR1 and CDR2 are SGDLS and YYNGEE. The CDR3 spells CASSVALTSGGRGTGELFF. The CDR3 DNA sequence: TGTGCAAGCAGCGTAGCCCTGACTAGCGGGGGCCGGGGGACCGGGGAGCTGTTTTTT.

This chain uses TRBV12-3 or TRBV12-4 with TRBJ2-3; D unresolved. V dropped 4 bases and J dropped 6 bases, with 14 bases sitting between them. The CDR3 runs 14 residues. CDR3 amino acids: CASSSTTGVDTQYF. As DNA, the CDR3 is TGTGCCAGCAGTTCGACGACTGGGGTGGATACGCAGTATTTT.

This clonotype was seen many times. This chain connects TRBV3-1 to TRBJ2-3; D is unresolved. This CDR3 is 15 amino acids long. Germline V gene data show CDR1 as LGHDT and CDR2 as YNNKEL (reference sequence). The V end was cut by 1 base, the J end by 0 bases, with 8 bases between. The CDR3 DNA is TGTGCCAGCAGCCAAGCTTGGCGGAGCACAGATACGCAGTATTTT. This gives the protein CASSQAWRSTDTQYF.

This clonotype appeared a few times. The CDR3 sequence is CASSFIGTAFYGYTF. The CDR3 DNA follows: TGTGCCAGCAGTTTCATAGGGACAGCCTTCTATGGCTACACCTTC. The chain carries TRBV27 and TRBJ1-2; 7 bases line up with TRBD1. With 3 bases clipped from V and 4 bases from J, the junction kept 8 bases outside the gene matches. This CDR3 is 15 amino acids long. The germline V gene has CDR1 MNHEY and CDR2 SMNVEV (reference sequence).

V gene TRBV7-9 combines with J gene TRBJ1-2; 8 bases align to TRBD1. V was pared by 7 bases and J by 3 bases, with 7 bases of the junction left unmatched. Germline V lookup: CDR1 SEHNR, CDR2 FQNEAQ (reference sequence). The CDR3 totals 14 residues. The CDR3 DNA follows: TGTGCCAGCAACCTCTCAGGGGGCGACTATGGCTACACCTTC. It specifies CASNLSGGDYGYTF.

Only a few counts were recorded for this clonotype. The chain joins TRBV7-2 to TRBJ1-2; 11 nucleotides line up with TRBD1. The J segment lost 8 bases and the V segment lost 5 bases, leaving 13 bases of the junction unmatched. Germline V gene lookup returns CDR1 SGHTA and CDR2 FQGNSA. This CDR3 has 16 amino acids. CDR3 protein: CASSTDRDRGRRGYTF. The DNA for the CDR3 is TGTGCCAGCAGCACAGACCGGGACAGGGGGAGAAGAGGCTACACCTTC.

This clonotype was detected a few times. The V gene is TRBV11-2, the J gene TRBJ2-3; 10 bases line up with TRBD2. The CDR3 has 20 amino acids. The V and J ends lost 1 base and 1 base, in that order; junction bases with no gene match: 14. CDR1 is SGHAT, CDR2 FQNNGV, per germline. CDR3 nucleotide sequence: TGTGCCAGCAGCTTAGTCGTTATGAGTTCTAGCGGGGGTGGCACAGATACGCAGTATTTT. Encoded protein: CASSLVVMSSSGGGTDTQYF.

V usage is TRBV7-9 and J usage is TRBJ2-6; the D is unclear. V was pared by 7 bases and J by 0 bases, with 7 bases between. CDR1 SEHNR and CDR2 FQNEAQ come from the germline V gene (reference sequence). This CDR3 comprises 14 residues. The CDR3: CASKGSSGANVLTF. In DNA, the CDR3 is TGTGCCAGCAAAGGGTCCTCTGGGGCCAACGTCCTGACTTTC.

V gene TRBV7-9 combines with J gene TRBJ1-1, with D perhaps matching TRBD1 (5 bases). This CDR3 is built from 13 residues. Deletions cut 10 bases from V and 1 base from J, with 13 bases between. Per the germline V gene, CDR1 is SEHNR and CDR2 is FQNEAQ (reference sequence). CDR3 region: CAIPGPQNTEAFF. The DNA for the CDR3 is TGTGCCATCCCGGGGCCGCAGAACACTGAAGCTTTCTTT.

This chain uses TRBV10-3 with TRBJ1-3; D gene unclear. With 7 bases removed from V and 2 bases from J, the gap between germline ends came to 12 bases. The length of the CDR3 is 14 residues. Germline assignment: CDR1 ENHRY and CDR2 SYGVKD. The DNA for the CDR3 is TGTGCCATCAAGGATCTCAGAGCTGGAAACACCATATATTTT. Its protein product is CAIKDLRAGNTIYF.

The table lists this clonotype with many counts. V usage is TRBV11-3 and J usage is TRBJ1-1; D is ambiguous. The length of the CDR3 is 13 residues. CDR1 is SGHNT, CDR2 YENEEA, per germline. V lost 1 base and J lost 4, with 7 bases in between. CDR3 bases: TGTGCCAGCAGCTTAGGAACGGTCACTGAAGCTTTCTTT. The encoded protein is CASSLGTVTEAFF.